The 19 T cell receptor beta chains below all came from one sample that was sequenced in a study of T cell responses to AZD1222 COVID-19 vaccine. This table comes from immunoSEQ multiplex PCR, and its TCRdb copy is limited to in-frame clones, with some not included. This sample has 30,000 to 40,000 clones, with 75% to 85% found just once. The material was peripheral blood, obtained 28 days after the second AZD1222 dose. These receptors came from an adult who received the AZD1222 COVID-19 vaccine.

This clone was observed a few times. V gene TRBV6-2 or TRBV6-3 combines with J gene TRBJ1-2; no clear D gene. The CDR3 runs to 15 residues. V was cut by 1 base and J by 8 bases, with 17 bases left in between. Germline values: CDR1 MNHEY, CDR2 SVGEGT. This CDR3 is CASSYLQRLRGGYTF. The CDR3 DNA is TGTGCCAGCAGTTACTTGCAGAGGCTCAGAGGGGGCTACACCTTC.

The CDR3 nucleotides are TGTGCCAGCAGCGTAGGGGCGTCCCGAGAATCACCCCTCCACTTT. Its protein product is CASSVGASRESPLHF. The chain recombines TRBV5-6 with TRBJ1-6, with D perhaps TRBD1 (5 bases). The V and J ends lost 4 bases and 10 bases respectively, with 18 bases between them. This CDR3 comprises 15 residues. Per germline, CDR1 SGHDT and CDR2 YYEEEE.

CDR3 protein: CASSVSGTGAREQYF. The CDR3 bases are TGCGCCAGCAGCGTCTCCGGGACAGGGGCACGCGAGCAGTACTTC. The J gene is TRBJ2-7, the V gene TRBV5-1, with 10 positions matching TRBD1. From germline, CDR1 is SGHRS and CDR2 YFSETQ. This CDR3 has 15 amino acids. The V segment lost 4 bases and the J segment 6 bases; nucleotides outside the gene matches: 10.

The chain combines TRBV30 with TRBJ1-1; perhaps TRBD1 as D (5 bases). CDR1 and CDR2 (germline): GTSNPN, SVGIG (reference sequence). The V end lost 5 bases, the J end lost 5 bases, and 12 bases lay between the germline ends. There are 12 residues in the CDR3. CDR3 nucleotides: TGTGCCTGGCATAGGGGTGGGACTGAAGCTTTCTTT. This codes for CAWHRGGTEAFF.

The V gene is TRBV23-1, the J gene TRBJ2-7, with 10 bases that match TRBD2. TRBV23-1 is an ORF, and what it does is uncertain. The CDR3 runs to 16 residues. The J segment lost 4 bases and the V segment lost 0 bases, leaving 6 bases of the junction unmatched. The CDR3 loop is CASSQSVRTSGYEQYV. The DNA of the CDR3 is TGCGCCAGCAGTCAATCGGTACGGACTAGCGGATACGAGCAGTACGTC.

The chain uses TRBV7-6 and TRBJ1-1, with 8 bases lining up with TRBD1. Germline V gene data show CDR1 as SGHVS and CDR2 as FNYEAQ. J was trimmed by 6 bases and V by 2 bases; bases with no gene match: 8. The CDR3 is 15 residues long. This chain's CDR3 is CASSLIGGTGSEAFF. CDR3 coding DNA: TGTGCCAGCAGCTTAATAGGCGGGACAGGCTCTGAAGCTTTCTTT.

The rearrangement uses TRBV19 and TRBJ1-3; D unclear. Trimming cost V 5 bases and J 1 base, with 15 bases left between them. The CDR3 runs to 16 residues. From germline, CDR1 is LNHDA and CDR2 SQIVND (reference sequence). CDR3 amino acids: CASSEGRIRSGNTIYF. CDR3 DNA: TGTGCCAGTAGTGAGGGCAGGATTAGATCTGGAAACACCATATATTTT.

This sequence joins TRBV14 and TRBJ1-3; D might be TRBD1 (5 bases). The V and J ends lost 1 base and 4 bases respectively, with 8 bases between them. The V gene's germline CDR1 is SGHDN and CDR2 FVKESK. The length of the CDR3 is 14 residues. The DNA of the CDR3 is TGTGCCAGCAGCCAAGCACGGGGCGGAAACACCATATATTTT. This translates into CASSQARGGNTIYF.

V usage is TRBV11-3 and J usage is TRBJ1-2; 10 bases map to TRBD1. Germline V gene sequence: CDR1 SGHNT, CDR2 YENEEA. V dropped 1 base and J dropped 4; count of bases not matched to a gene: 9. The CDR3 length is 17 residues. The CDR3 DNA reads TGTGCCAGCAGCTTAGTGCCCCGAGGGACAGGGGTCTATGGCTACACCTTC. Amino acids: CASSLVPRGTGVYGYTF.

V usage is TRBV21-1 and J usage is TRBJ2-3; the D call TRBD1 from the table was never checked on the DNA. TRBV21-1 is noted as a pseudogene. The CDR3 sequence is 13 residues long. DNA for the CDR3: TGTGCCAGCAGCAGGGGGCGAGGAGATACGCAGTATTTT. This sequence encodes CASSRGRGDTQYF.

V usage is TRBV29-1 and J usage is TRBJ1-1; D remains ambiguous. V was shortened by 4 bases and J by 1 base, with 4 bases between the two germline ends. Germline V gene data show CDR1 as SQVTM and CDR2 as ANQGSEA. CDR3 length: 11 amino acids. The CDR3 loop is CSVVANTEAFF. CDR3 bases: TGCAGCGTTGTCGCGAACACTGAAGCTTTCTTT.

The gene calls are TRBV3-1 (or the pseudogene TRBV3-2) and TRBJ1-5, with 7 bases matching TRBD1. Trimming took 8 bases from V and 7 from J; bases not matched to a gene: 17. In germline, CDR1 is LGHDT, CDR2 YNNKEL (reference sequence). The length of the CDR3 is 16 residues. CDR3 nucleotides: TGTGCCAGCGCTTCCCAAAGGGGGCGCTTAAACCAGCCCCAGCATTTT. Translating it yields CASASQRGRLNQPQHF.

The genes are TRBV7-6 and TRBJ2-5, with D possibly called TRBD1 or TRBD2 (6 bases each). CDR3 length: 15 amino acids. Germline CDR1 is SGHVS and CDR2 is FNYEAQ. V was pared by 1 base and J by 4 bases, with 13 bases between. CDR3 loop: CASSLGGARGETQYF. Written as DNA, the CDR3 is TGTGCCAGCAGCTTAGGGGGGGCCAGGGGAGAGACCCAGTACTTC.

The V and J genes are TRBV19 and TRBJ2-1; 12 nucleotides line up with TRBD2. Germline CDR1 LNHDA, CDR2 SQIVND (reference sequence). V shed 3 bases, J shed 6 bases, and the junction held 9 bases outside the gene matches. The CDR3 runs 17 residues. This CDR3 is CASSIDSGLAGTNEQFF. CDR3 bases: TGTGCCAGTAGTATTGATAGCGGACTAGCGGGGACCAATGAGCAGTTCTTC.

This chain joins TRBV30 and TRBJ2-6, with D unclear. CDR1 and CDR2 from the germline V gene are GTSNPN and SVGIG (reference sequence). The CDR3 is made up of 13 amino acids. V was trimmed by 0 bases and J by 4 bases, leaving 4 bases between them. This CDR3 is CAWSVSGANVLTF. The CDR3 coding sequence is TGTGCCTGGAGTGTTTCCGGGGCCAACGTCCTGACTTTC. Looking up the rest from reference TRBV30 and TRBJ2-6 gives the full variable domain: SQTIHQWPATLVQPVGSPLSLECTVEGTSNPNLYWYRQAAGRGLQLLFYSVGIGQISSEVPQNLSASRPQDRQFILSSKKLLLSDSGFYLCAWSVSGANVLTFGAGSRLTVL.

V usage is TRBV5-1 and J usage is TRBJ2-7, with no clear D. The CDR3 sequence is 15 residues long. Germline V gives CDR1 SGHRS, CDR2 YFSETQ. Deletions cut 5 bases from V and 4 bases from J, with 19 bases between. DNA for the CDR3: TGCGCCAGCAGGCCCTACTCCTACGAGCAGTACGAGCAGTACTTC. Translated: CASRPYSYEQYEQYF. Combining the CDR3 with reference TRBV5-1 and TRBJ2-7 gives the whole variable domain KAGVTQTPRYLIKTRGQQVTLSCSPISGHRSVSWYQQTPGQGLQFLFEYFSETQRNKGNFPGRFSGRQFSNSRSEMNVSTLELGDSALYLCASRPYSYEQYEQYFGPGTRLTVT.

The chain is built from TRBV19 and TRBJ1-2; 9 bases fit TRBD1. Losses at the gene ends were 7 bases for V and 4 bases for J; bases not matched to a gene: 7. Germline loops: CDR1 LNHDA, CDR2 SQIVND (reference sequence). The length of the CDR3 is 14 residues. CDR3 sequence reads: CASNDRGVSYGYTF. The CDR3 DNA follows: TGTGCCAGTAATGACAGGGGGGTGTCCTATGGCTACACCTTC.

CDR3: CSGRGTSGADTQYF. The CDR3 bases are TGCAGCGGCCGGGGGACCAGCGGTGCAGATACGCAGTATTTT. The V call is TRBV29-1, the J call TRBJ2-3; perhaps TRBD2 as D (6 bases). This CDR3 contains 14 residues. Trimming cost V 7 bases and J 4 bases, with 18 bases left between them. Germline V gene data show CDR1 as SQVTM and CDR2 as ANQGSEA.

The chain is built from TRBV19 and TRBJ2-7; TRBD1 matches at 8 bases. V trimming: 7 bases; J trimming: 3 bases; junction bases outside the gene matches: 14. Germline V gene lookup returns CDR1 LNHDA and CDR2 SQIVND (reference sequence). The CDR3 totals 16 residues. The CDR3: CASTGLPGQDLYEQYF. The DNA for the CDR3 is TGTGCCAGTACCGGTCTCCCGGGACAGGACCTCTACGAGCAGTACTTC.